This TCR beta chain was captured in a study of T cells expressing NK-cell markers. The CDR3 consists of 16 residues. Germline V gives CDR1 SEHNR, CDR2 FQNEAQ (reference sequence). TCRdb processed the 5' RACE reads again and assigns one entry to each CDR3 protein, with no DNA. The sample holds approximately 420,000 distinct CDR3 sequences. Sequences were obtained from blood T cells: a sorted CD56 or NKG2C T cell subset, CD4+ or CD8+ T cells, or bulk PBMC T cells (not recorded which). V is TRBV7-9 and J is TRBJ1-4. This receptor was taken from a woman aged 45-60 years in good health. The CDR3 here is CASSLSGAATNEKLFF.